This section outlines one TCR beta chain sequence together with its context. What it binds is unknown. The sample comes from a study of cytomegalovirus exposure and HLA in healthy donors. Background on the study: Of roughly 360 genotyped donors, 75% to 90% grouped in the Caucasian-associated ancestry cluster. Findings of the study overall: TCR beta sequences numbering fewer than 20,000 were associated with HLA alleles at 0.05 false discovery rate in a later analysis. In a later analysis, compared with equally common non-associated chains, HLA-associated beta chains were more expanded.

Between the trimmed V and J ends, which lost 4 bases and 5 bases, there was a span of 20 bases. Germline values: CDR1 GTSNPN, CDR2 SVGIG (reference sequence). The CDR3 extends over 15 amino acids. It was with 60 Vbeta and 13 Jbeta primers that the PCR ran. Here immunoSEQ multiplex PCR was the method, and the copy in TCRdb shows in-frame clones only, minus some. The profile shows around 200,000 clones, 81% of them singletons. As for the donors, each was a healthy bone marrow donor. This chain links TRBV30 with TRBJ1-1; D remains ambiguous. Sequencing was performed on PBMCs. The TCR originated in a middle-aged man in good health and CMV-seronegative. The CDR3 sequence is CAWTGIGRRGTEAFF. The CDR3 bases are TGTGCCTGGACTGGGATCGGTCGACGGGGAACTGAAGCTTTCTTT.